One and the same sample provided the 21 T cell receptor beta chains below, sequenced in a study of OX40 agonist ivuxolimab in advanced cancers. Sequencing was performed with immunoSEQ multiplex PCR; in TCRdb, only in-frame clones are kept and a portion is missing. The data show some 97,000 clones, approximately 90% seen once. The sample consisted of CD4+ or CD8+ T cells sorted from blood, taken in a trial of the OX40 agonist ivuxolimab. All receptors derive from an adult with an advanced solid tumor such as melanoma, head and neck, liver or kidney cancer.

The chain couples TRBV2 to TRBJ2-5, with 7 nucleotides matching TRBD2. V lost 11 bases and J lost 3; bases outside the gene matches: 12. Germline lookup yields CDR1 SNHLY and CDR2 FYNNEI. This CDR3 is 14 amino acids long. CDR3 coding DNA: TGTGCCTCCGAGCGGGGTACACAAAAAGAGACCCAGTACTTC. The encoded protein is CASERGTQKETQYF.

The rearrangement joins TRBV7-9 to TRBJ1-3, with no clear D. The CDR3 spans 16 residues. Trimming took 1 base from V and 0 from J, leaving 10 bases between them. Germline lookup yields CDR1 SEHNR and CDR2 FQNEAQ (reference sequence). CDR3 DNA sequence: TGTGCCAGCAGCTTAGTCGGGGTCCTCTCTGGAAACACCATATATTTT. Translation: CASSLVGVLSGNTIYF.

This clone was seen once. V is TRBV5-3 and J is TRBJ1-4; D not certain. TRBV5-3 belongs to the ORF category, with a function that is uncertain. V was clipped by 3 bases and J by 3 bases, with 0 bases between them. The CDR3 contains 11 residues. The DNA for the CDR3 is TGTGCCAGAAGCTCTAATGAAAAACTGTTTTTT. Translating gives CARSSNEKLFF.

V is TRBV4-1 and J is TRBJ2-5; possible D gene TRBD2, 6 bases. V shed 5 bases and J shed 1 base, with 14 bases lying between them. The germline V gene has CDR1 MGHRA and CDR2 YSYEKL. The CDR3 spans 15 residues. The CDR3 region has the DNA TGCGCCAGCAGCACAACTAGCACTTCCCAAGAGACCCAGTACTTC. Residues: CASSTTSTSQETQYF.

CDR3 DNA: TGTGCCAGCAGCTTGAACCCGATGGTAGCGGGAGGGCCTTACTCCTACGAGCAGTACTTC. Amino acids: CASSLNPMVAGGPYSYEQYF. The V call is TRBV5-4, the J call TRBJ2-7, with TRBD2 matching 11 bases. CDR1 is SGHNT and CDR2 is YYREEE in the germline V gene (reference sequence). The J segment lost 0 bases and the V segment lost 1 base, leaving 15 bases of the junction unmatched. CDR3 length: 20 amino acids.

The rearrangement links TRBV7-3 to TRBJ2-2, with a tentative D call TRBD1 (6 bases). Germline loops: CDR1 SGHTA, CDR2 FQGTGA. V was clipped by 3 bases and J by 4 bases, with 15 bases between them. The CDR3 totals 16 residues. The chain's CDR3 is CASSFNRVLGTGELFF. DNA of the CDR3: TGTGCCAGCAGCTTCAACAGGGTGTTGGGCACCGGGGAGCTGTTTTTT.

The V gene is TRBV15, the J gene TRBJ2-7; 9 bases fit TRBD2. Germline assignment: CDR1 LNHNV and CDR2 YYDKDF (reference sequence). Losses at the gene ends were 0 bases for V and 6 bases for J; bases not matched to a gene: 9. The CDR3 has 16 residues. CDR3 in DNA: TGTGCCACCAGCAGAGACTACGCTAGCGGGACTTCCGAGCAGTACTTC. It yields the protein CATSRDYASGTSEQYF.

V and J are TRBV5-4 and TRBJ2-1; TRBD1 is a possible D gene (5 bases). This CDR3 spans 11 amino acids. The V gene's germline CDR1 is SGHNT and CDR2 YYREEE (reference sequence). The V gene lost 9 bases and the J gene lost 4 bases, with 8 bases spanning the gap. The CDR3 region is CAIRGYNEQFF. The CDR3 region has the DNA TGTGCCATAAGGGGTTACAATGAGCAGTTCTTC.

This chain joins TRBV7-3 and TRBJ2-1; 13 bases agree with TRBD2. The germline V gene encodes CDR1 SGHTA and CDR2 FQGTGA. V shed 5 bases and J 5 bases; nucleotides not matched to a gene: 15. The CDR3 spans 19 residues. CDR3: CASSPTGRLLAGGDNEQFF. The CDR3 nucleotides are TGTGCCAGCAGCCCGACAGGGCGCTTACTAGCGGGAGGGGACAATGAGCAGTTCTTC.

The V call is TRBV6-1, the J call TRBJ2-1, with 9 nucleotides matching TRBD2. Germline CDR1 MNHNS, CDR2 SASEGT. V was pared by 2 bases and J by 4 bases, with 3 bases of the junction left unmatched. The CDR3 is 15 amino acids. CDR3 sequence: CASSELAGIYNEQFF. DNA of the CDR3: TGTGCCAGCAGTGAACTAGCGGGAATATACAATGAGCAGTTCTTC.

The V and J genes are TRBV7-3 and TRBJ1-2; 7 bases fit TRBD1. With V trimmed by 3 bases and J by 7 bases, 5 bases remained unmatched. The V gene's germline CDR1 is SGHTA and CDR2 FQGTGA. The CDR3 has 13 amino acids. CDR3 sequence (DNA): TGTGCCAGCAGCTTTCAGGGGGTGGCTGGCTACACCTTC. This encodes CASSFQGVAGYTF.

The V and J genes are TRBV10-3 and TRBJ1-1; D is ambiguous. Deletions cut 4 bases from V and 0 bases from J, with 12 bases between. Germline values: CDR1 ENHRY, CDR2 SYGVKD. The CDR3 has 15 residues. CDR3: CAISARGQMNTEAFF. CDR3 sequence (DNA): TGTGCCATCAGTGCCCGAGGGCAGATGAACACTGAAGCTTTCTTT.

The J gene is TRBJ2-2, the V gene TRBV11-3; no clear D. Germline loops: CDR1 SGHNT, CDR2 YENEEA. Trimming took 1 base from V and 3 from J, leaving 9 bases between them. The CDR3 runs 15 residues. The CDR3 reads CASSLGSEDTGELFF. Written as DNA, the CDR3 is TGTGCCAGCAGCTTAGGGTCAGAAGACACCGGGGAGCTGTTTTTT.

In DNA form, the CDR3 reads TGTGCCAGCAGTCCCGGCGGGGGTGCAGATACGCAGTATTTT. This translates into CASSPGGGADTQYF. The chain carries TRBV7-3 and TRBJ2-3; 7 bases match TRBD2. The CDR3 contains 14 residues. J was trimmed by 4 bases and V by 6 bases; bases with no gene match: 7. Germline loops: CDR1 SGHTA, CDR2 FQGTGA. Complete variable domain (other parts from reference TRBV7-3 and TRBJ2-3): GAGVSQTPSNKVTEKGKYVELRCDPISGHTALYWYRQSLGQGPEFLIYFQGTGAADDSGLPNDRFFAVRPEGSVSTLKIQRTERGDSAVYLCASSPGGGADTQYFGPGTRLTVL.

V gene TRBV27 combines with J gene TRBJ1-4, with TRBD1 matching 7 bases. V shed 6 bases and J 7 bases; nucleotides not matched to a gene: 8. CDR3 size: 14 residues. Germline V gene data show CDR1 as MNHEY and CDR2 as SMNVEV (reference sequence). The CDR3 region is CASRRQGWGEKLFF. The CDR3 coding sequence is TGTGCCAGCAGACGACAGGGATGGGGTGAAAAACTGTTTTTT.

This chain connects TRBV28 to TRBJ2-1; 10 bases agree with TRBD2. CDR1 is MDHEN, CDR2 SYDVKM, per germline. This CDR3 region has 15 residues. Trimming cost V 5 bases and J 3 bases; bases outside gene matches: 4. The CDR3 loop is CASSPSGRGYNEQFF. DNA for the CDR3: TGTGCCAGCAGTCCAAGCGGGAGGGGCTACAATGAGCAGTTCTTC.

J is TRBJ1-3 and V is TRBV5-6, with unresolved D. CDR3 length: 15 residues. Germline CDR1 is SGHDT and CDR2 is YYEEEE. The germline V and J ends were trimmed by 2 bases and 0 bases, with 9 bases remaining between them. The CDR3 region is CASSFRTASGNTIYF. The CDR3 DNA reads TGTGCCAGCAGCTTCAGGACGGCCTCTGGAAACACCATATATTTT.

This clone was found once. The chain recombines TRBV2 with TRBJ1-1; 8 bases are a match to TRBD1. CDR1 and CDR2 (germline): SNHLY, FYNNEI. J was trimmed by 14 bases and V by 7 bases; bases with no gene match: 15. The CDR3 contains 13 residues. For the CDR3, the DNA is TGTGCCAGCACAACTCCCGGGACAGGCAAGTTATTCTTT. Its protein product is CASTTPGTGKLFF.

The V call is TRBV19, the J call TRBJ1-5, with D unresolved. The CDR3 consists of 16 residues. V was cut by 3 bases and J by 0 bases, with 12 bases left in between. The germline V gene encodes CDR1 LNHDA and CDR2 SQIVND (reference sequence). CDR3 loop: CASSMYGLYSNQPQHF. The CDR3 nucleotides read TGTGCCAGTAGTATGTATGGGTTGTATAGCAATCAGCCCCAGCATTTT.

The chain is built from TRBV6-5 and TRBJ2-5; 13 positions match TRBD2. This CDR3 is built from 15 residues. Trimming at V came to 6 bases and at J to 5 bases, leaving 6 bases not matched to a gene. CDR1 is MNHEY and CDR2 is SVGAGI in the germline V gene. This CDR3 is CASRSGLAGVETQYF. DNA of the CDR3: TGTGCCAGCAGGTCCGGACTAGCGGGAGTCGAGACCCAGTACTTC.

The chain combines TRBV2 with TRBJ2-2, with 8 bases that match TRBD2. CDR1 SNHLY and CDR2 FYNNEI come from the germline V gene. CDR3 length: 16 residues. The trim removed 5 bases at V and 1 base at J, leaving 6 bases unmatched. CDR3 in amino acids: CASSYVAGRNTGELFF. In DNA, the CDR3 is TGTGCCAGCAGTTACGTAGCGGGGCGGAACACCGGGGAGCTGTTTTTT. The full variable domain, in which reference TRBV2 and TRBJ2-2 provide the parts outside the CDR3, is EPEVTQTPSHQVTQMGQEVILRCVPISNHLYFYWYRQILGQKVEFLVSFYNNEISEKSEIFDDQFSVERPDGSNFTLKIRSTKLEDSAMYFCASSYVAGRNTGELFFGEGSRLTVL.